Each of the 27 T cell receptor beta chains below was sequenced from the same sample in a study of T cell responses to AZD1222 COVID-19 vaccine. Clones were read by immunoSEQ multiplex PCR, and TCRdb kept only the in-frame ones, dropping some. The table records approximately 89,000 clones, 70% to 90% of them present only once. The starting material was peripheral blood, obtained on day 0 of AZD1222 vaccination. All receptors come from an adult in good health.

This sequence joins TRBV5-4 and TRBJ2-1; D not resolved. The V gene lost 4 bases and the J gene lost 7 bases, with 18 bases spanning the gap. This CDR3 is built from 15 residues. From germline, CDR1 is SGHNT and CDR2 YYREEE (reference sequence). In DNA, the CDR3 is TGTGCCAGCAGCCTCCTGGGTGGCCGATGGAATGAGCAGTTCTTC. It encodes CASSLLGGRWNEQFF.

The chain is built from TRBV9 and TRBJ2-3; D not resolved. Germline V CDR1 and CDR2: SGDLS, YYNGEE. The CDR3 loop spans 15 amino acids. V was clipped by 0 bases and J by 0 bases, with 8 bases between them. The CDR3 loop reads CASSVVPTSTDTQYF. The DNA of the CDR3 is TGTGCCAGCAGCGTAGTCCCCACAAGCACAGATACGCAGTATTTT.

This chain links TRBV2 with TRBJ1-3; no firm D call. V lost 6 bases, J lost 8 bases, and 11 bases lay in between. The CDR3 has 12 residues. CDR1 is SNHLY and CDR2 is FYNNEI in the germline V gene. The CDR3 here is CASRWGSDTIYF. The CDR3 coding sequence is TGTGCCAGCAGGTGGGGTTCGGACACCATATATTTT.

The chain uses TRBV30 and TRBJ1-5; D gene uncertain. Germline CDR1 and CDR2: GTSNPN and SVGIG (reference sequence). The CDR3 runs 13 residues. V was clipped by 1 base and J by 7 bases, with 11 bases between them. CDR3: CAWSERREQPQHF. DNA of the CDR3: TGTGCCTGGAGTGAGCGGAGGGAGCAGCCCCAGCATTTT.

The V and J genes are TRBV15 and TRBJ2-3, with 7 bases matching TRBD2. The CDR3 runs 15 residues. Per germline, CDR1 LNHNV and CDR2 YYDKDF (reference sequence). V shed 4 bases and J 0 bases; nucleotides not matched to a gene: 4. CDR3 in amino acids: CATSTGRGSTDTQYF. In nucleotides, the CDR3 is TGTGCCACCAGCACAGGGAGGGGAAGCACAGATACGCAGTATTTT.

The chain employs TRBV19 and TRBJ1-1; 7 bases agree with TRBD1. The CDR3 runs to 17 residues. Trimming took 3 bases from V and 1 from J; bases not matched to a gene: 11. Germline lookup yields CDR1 LNHDA and CDR2 SQIVND (reference sequence). The CDR3 spells CASSIRQGGSRNTEAFF. CDR3 DNA: TGTGCCAGTAGTATCCGACAGGGAGGGAGTCGGAACACTGAAGCTTTCTTT.

The chain joins TRBV12-3 or TRBV12-4 to TRBJ1-5, with a weak D call TRBD1 (6 bases). CDR3 length equals 13 residues. V shed 4 bases and J shed 7 bases, with 11 bases lying between them. The CDR3 DNA is TGTGCCAGCAGTTCAGCTAGGGGGCAGCCCCAGCATTTT. It specifies CASSSARGQPQHF.

The rearrangement uses TRBV6-2 or TRBV6-3 and TRBJ1-6, with D hard to call. CDR3 length: 13 amino acids. Looked up from germline, CDR1 is MNHEY and CDR2 is SVGEGT. V shed 0 bases and J shed 10 bases, with 7 bases lying between them. The CDR3 region has the DNA TGTGCCAGCAGTTACTCGACGGGCTCACCCCTCCACTTT. Its protein product is CASSYSTGSPLHF.

This clone was picked up one time. The V call is TRBV24-1, the J call TRBJ2-1; D is uncertain. This CDR3 region has 13 residues. Germline-derived CDR1 and CDR2 are KGHDR and SFDVKD. The germline V and J ends were trimmed by 6 bases and 5 bases, with 10 bases remaining between them. CDR3 sequence: CATSYGRNNEQFF. The CDR3 DNA sequence: TGTGCCACCAGTTACGGACGCAACAATGAGCAGTTCTTC.

This rearrangement joins TRBV12-3 or TRBV12-4 to TRBJ1-2, with TRBD1 identical over 7 bases. The CDR3 is made up of 13 amino acids. J gave up 5 bases and V 6 bases, and 6 bases lay outside the gene matches. The CDR3 bases are TGTGCCAGCAGACAGACAGGGCCATATGGCTACACCTTC. The encoded protein is CASRQTGPYGYTF.

The chain recombines TRBV6-1 with TRBJ1-2, with D perhaps TRBD1 (6 bases). Germline V gene sequence: CDR1 MNHNS, CDR2 SASEGT. This CDR3 is 14 amino acids long. V lost 1 base, J lost 4 bases, and 10 bases lay in between. In DNA, the CDR3 is TGTGCCAGCAGTGAAGTCGGGGGCTTCTATGGCTACACCTTC. This codes for CASSEVGGFYGYTF.

The chain carries TRBV2 and TRBJ1-1, with D perhaps matching TRBD1 (6 bases). The CDR3 loop spans 12 amino acids. Per germline, CDR1 SNHLY and CDR2 FYNNEI. Between the trimmed V and J ends, which lost 8 bases and 7 bases, there was a span of 14 bases. The CDR3 spells CASGSTGFEAFF. CDR3 nucleotide sequence: TGTGCCAGCGGGTCGACAGGCTTTGAAGCTTTCTTT.

In its sample, this clone was seen once. The J gene is TRBJ1-2, the V gene TRBV10-3, with no clear D. CDR1 and CDR2 from the germline V gene are ENHRY and SYGVKD. The CDR3 is made up of 14 amino acids. With 0 bases removed from V and 5 bases from J, the gap between germline ends came to 10 bases. CDR3 loop: CAISESSSRYGYTF. CDR3 DNA sequence: TGTGCCATCAGTGAGTCAAGCAGTCGGTATGGCTACACCTTC.

This rearrangement joins TRBV19 to TRBJ1-6; D remains ambiguous. The CDR3 covers 15 residues. Germline-derived CDR1 and CDR2 are LNHDA and SQIVND (reference sequence). The V end was cut by 0 bases, the J end by 8 bases, with 11 bases between. The CDR3 DNA sequence: TGTGCCAGTAGTATAGACTTCGTTCGGGATTCACCCCTCCACTTT. Its protein product is CASSIDFVRDSPLHF.

This sequence joins TRBV3-1 (or the pseudogene TRBV3-2) and TRBJ2-1, with 13 bases identical to TRBD2. CDR3 length: 16 amino acids. CDR1 and CDR2 from the germline V gene are LGHDT and YNNKEL (reference sequence). The V and J ends lost 5 bases and 7 bases, in that order; junction bases with no gene match: 8. The CDR3 coding sequence is TGTGCCAGCAGCAGCTGGACTAGCGGGGGTACGAATGAGCAGTTCTTC. This gives the protein CASSSWTSGGTNEQFF.

The chain couples TRBV11-3 to TRBJ1-1; 7 nucleotides agree with TRBD1. The CDR3 has 14 amino acids. V lost 4 bases, J lost 1 base, and 3 bases stayed unmatched. Per germline, CDR1 SGHNT and CDR2 YENEEA. In DNA, the CDR3 is TGTGCCAGCAGCTCGGACAGGAGGAACACTGAAGCTTTCTTT. It translates to CASSSDRRNTEAFF.

The rearrangement links TRBV11-3 to TRBJ2-1, with TRBD1 identical over 8 bases. V lost 1 base to trimming and J lost 6 bases; unmatched junction nucleotides: 5. The CDR3 is 15 residues long. CDR1 SGHNT and CDR2 YENEEA come from the germline V gene. CDR3: CASSLGGQGTNEQFF. CDR3 coding DNA: TGTGCCAGCAGCTTAGGCGGACAGGGCACCAATGAGCAGTTCTTC.

This chain links TRBV30 with TRBJ1-6; D is unclear. The V and J ends lost 2 bases and 7 bases respectively, with 3 bases between them. The CDR3 totals 11 residues. Germline V gene lookup returns CDR1 GTSNPN and CDR2 SVGIG (reference sequence). DNA of the CDR3: TGTGCCTGGAGTAAGAATTCACCCCTCCACTTT. Protein sequence: CAWSKNSPLHF.

J is TRBJ1-2 and V is TRBV12-3 or TRBV12-4; tentatively, D is TRBD1 (5 bases). V was trimmed by 8 bases and J by 0 bases, leaving 10 bases between them. CDR3 length equals 13 residues. CDR3 in amino acids: CASRQPTNYGYTF. CDR3 in DNA: TGTGCCAGCCGACAGCCAACTAACTATGGCTACACCTTC.

The chain links TRBV6-4 to TRBJ2-3; a possible D gene is TRBD1 (5 bases). Germline V gene data show CDR1 as MRHNA and CDR2 as SNTAGT. V was pared by 4 bases and J by 0 bases, with 11 bases between. The CDR3 has 15 residues. CDR3 sequence: CASSVLPGSTDTQYF. CDR3 nucleotides: TGTGCCAGCAGTGTCTTACCAGGGAGCACAGATACGCAGTATTTT.

This clone appeared a single time. CDR3 DNA sequence: TGTGCCAGCAGTCCAAACAATCCGGGGACTGAAGCTTTCTTT. Protein: CASSPNNPGTEAFF. This sequence joins TRBV28 and TRBJ1-1; D is unclear. The CDR3 length is 14 residues. Trimming stripped 5 bases from V and 5 bases from J, with 15 bases between. The germline gives CDR1 MDHEN, CDR2 SYDVKM.

The rearrangement uses TRBV19 and TRBJ1-5; D is perhaps TRBD1 (5 bases). Per germline, CDR1 LNHDA and CDR2 SQIVND (reference sequence). The CDR3 is 15 amino acids. Trimming left V 7 bases short and J 1 base short, with 14 bases between. The chain's CDR3 is CASTPGRESNQPQHF. CDR3 DNA: TGTGCCAGTACCCCGGGCAGGGAGAGCAATCAGCCCCAGCATTTT.

This clone has only one observation. This chain uses TRBV2 with TRBJ1-1; the D gene is possibly TRBD1 (6 bases). V lost 2 bases to trimming and J lost 4 bases, with 14 bases between them. This CDR3 has 15 residues. The V gene's germline CDR1 is SNHLY and CDR2 FYNNEI. Here the CDR3 DNA reads TGTGCCAGCAGTGAATATCCCAGGGGCGGCACTGAAGCTTTCTTT. This codes for CASSEYPRGGTEAFF.

V gene TRBV29-1 combines with J gene TRBJ1-2; D not resolved. The CDR3 is 14 amino acids. V was shortened by 3 bases and J by 4 bases, with 15 bases between the two germline ends. CDR1 is SQVTM, CDR2 ANQGSEA, per germline. The CDR3 DNA reads as TGCAGCGTTGAGAGTCGTGGCCACGCCTATGGCTACACCTTC. It yields the protein CSVESRGHAYGYTF.

This clone was observed a single time. This chain joins TRBV9 and TRBJ1-1; 7 positions agree with TRBD1. The CDR3 has 18 amino acids. CDR1 is SGDLS and CDR2 is YYNGEE in the germline V gene. The J segment lost 4 bases and the V segment lost 4 bases, leaving 19 bases of the junction unmatched. The CDR3 DNA follows: TGTGCCAGCAGCCCAGTGGGGGGGACAGCGTCGGTGGGCACTGAAGCTTTCTTT. Translating gives CASSPVGGTASVGTEAFF.

This clone was recorded a few times. The chain recombines TRBV2 with TRBJ2-3; unclear D gene. Trimming cost V 6 bases and J 3 bases, with 10 bases left between them. The CDR3 has 13 residues. The germline gives CDR1 SNHLY, CDR2 FYNNEI. CDR3 region: CASSQNPTDTQYF. CDR3 nucleotides: TGTGCCAGCAGCCAAAACCCGACAGATACGCAGTATTTT.

This chain joins TRBV5-4 and TRBJ1-2; 8 nucleotides align to TRBD1. J was trimmed by 8 bases and V by 4 bases; bases with no gene match: 7. Germline CDR1 is SGHNT and CDR2 is YYREEE (reference sequence). The CDR3 sequence is 13 residues long. The CDR3 nucleotides are TGTGCCAGCAGCCCGGACAGGGCAGGCGGCTACACCTTC. Translating it yields CASSPDRAGGYTF.